This T cell receptor beta chain is from a study of cytomegalovirus exposure and HLA in healthy donors. The CDR3 has 14 amino acids. CDR1 and CDR2 from the germline V gene are SEHNR and FQNEAQ (reference sequence). With 3 bases clipped from V and 5 bases from J, the junction kept 5 bases outside the gene matches. General study points: The study listed 164 cytomegalovirus-associated TCR beta chains. Sequencing had likely introduced a cluster of highly shared sequence variants as an artifact. CMV serostatus stood as the only immune exposure information on hand.

It was with 60 Vbeta and 13 Jbeta primers that the PCR ran. Original handling: Later, an analysis found about 80 million unique TCR beta chains, and approximately 10 million of these were shared. The assay was immunoSEQ multiplex PCR, and TCRdb's table has in-frame clones only and misses some. V and J calls plus clone size are reproduced from that table; the DNA served to infer D and trimming. The sample contains roughly 160,000 clones, around 75% of which appear only once. Comments on this clone: Its cognate antigen is unknown.

The TCR sequence derives from a female donor in good health and CMV-seronegative. The material sequenced was PBMCs. The J gene is TRBJ2-5, the V gene TRBV7-9, with 8 bases matching TRBD1. This CDR3 reads CASSFGQGVETQYF. In nucleotides, the CDR3 is TGTGCCAGCAGCTTCGGACAGGGCGTGGAGACCCAGTACTTC.